The entry that follows covers one T cell receptor (beta chain) sequence. Antigen specificity is unknown. This record belongs to a study of PD-1 blockade in classical Hodgkin lymphoma. Study information: It was nivolumab at 3 mg/kg, given intravenously every 2 weeks, that patients received. The study's findings and limits: Possible causes of repertoire differences, disease activity or prior therapy, remain undefined.

CDR1 and CDR2 (germline): GTSNPN, SVGIG (reference sequence). The V end lost 8 bases, the J end lost 19 bases, and 21 bases lay between the germline ends. CDR3 length: 11 residues. Some clones are missing from TCRdb's copy, which holds only in-frame ones; the method was immunoSEQ multiplex PCR. The sample consists of approximately 3,300 clones, roughly 77% of them appearing once. Time point meaning: cycle 4 day 1 (C4D1), after more than 5 weeks of nivolumab. Each patient relapsed following autologous stem cell transplantation, and prior brentuximab vedotin exposure differed. Through magnetic negative selection, CD8+ T cells were separated from PBMCs that had been thawed. Classifying best responses yielded complete response, partial response or progressive disease.

V usage is TRBV30 and J usage is TRBJ1-6; TRBD1 is a possible D gene (6 bases). The clonotype was recovered from a human donor with classical Hodgkin lymphoma. The sequencing used CD8+ T cells from blood, collected before the fourth cycle of nivolumab. The CDR3 reads CALPVRGTTHF. CDR3 coding DNA: TGTGCCCTCCCGGTTCGCGGGACAACTCACTTT.